This T cell receptor beta chain was sequenced during a study of identical twins' blood T cells. TCRdb called the 5' RACE reads again in MiXCR, with one record for every CDR3 protein. The data show about 370,000 distinct CDR3 sequences, with roughly 31% seen just once and around 5.6% held by the top ten. V lost 6 bases and J lost 7; bases outside the gene matches: 10. The CDR3 runs to 14 residues. CDR1 and CDR2 (germline): DFQATT, SNEGSKA (reference sequence). Regarding the study as a whole: Each donor's most abundant TCRbeta clonotypes shared more CDR3 sequences with her twin than unrelated donors. Even for out-of-frame TCRbeta, twins reportedly shared V gene usage much more than unrelated donors. Mainly, cloneset size products determined shared clonotypes, twins included.

This clonotype was seen a few times. Its target is not known. Sequenced input: PBMCs. The V and J genes are TRBV20-1 and TRBJ1-4, with 8 bases fitting TRBD1. This clonotype was obtained from a woman aged 18-50 years in good health. The CDR3: CSAAPDRELEKLFF. In DNA form, the CDR3 reads TGCAGTGCAGCCCCGGACAGGGAGCTTGAAAAACTGTTTTTT.